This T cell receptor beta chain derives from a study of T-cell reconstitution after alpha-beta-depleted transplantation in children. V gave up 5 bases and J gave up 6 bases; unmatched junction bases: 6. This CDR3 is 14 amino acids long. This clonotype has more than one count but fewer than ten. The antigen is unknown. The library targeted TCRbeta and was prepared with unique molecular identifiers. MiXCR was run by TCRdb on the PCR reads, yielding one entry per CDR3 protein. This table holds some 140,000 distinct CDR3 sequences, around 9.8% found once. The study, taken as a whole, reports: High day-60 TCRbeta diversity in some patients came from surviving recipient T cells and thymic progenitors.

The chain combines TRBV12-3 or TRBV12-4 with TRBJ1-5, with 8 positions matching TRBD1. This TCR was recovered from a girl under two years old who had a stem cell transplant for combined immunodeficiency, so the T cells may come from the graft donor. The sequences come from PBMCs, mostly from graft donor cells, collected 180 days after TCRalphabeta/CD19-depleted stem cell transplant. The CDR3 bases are TGTGCCAGCAGTCCAGGGGGCGACGGTCAGCCCCAGCATTTT. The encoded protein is CASSPGGDGQPQHF.